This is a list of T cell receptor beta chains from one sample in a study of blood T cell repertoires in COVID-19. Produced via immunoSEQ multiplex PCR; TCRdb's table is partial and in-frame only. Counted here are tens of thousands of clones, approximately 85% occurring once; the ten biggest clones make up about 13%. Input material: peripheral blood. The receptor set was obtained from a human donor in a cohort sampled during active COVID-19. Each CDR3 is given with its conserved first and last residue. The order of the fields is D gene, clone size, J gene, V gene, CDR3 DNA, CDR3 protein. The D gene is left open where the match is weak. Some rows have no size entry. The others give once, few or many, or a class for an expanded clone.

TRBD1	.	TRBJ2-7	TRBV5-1	TGCGCCAGCAGCCCGATACAGGGGGCCTCCTACGAGCAGTACTTC	CASSPIQGASYEQYF
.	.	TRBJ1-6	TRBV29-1	TGCAGCGGCGAGCTTGAGTGTAGATCACCCCTCCACTTT	CSGELECRSPLHF
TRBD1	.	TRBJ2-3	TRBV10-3	TGTGCCATCAGTGAGTCGAGTGACAGGGCCGATACGCAGTATTTT	CAISESSDRADTQYF
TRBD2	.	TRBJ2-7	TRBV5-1	TGCGCCAGCAGCTTGGGGCCTAGCGGGTTTTCGTACGAGCAGTACTTC	CASSLGPSGFSYEQYF
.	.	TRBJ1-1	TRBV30	TGTGCCTGGAGTGTACTTGGGAGGGAGAGCACTGAAGCTTTCTTT	CAWSVLGRESTEAFF
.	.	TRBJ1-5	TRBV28	.	CASSTSGGWGNQPQHF
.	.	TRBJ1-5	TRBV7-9	TGTGCCAGCAGCCTCCTGGGGGGTAGCAATCAGCCCCAGCATTTT	CASSLLGGSNQPQHF
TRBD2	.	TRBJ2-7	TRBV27	TGTGCCAGCAGTTCTCCTAGCGGGGGACTTTACGAGCAGTACTTC	CASSSPSGGLYEQYF
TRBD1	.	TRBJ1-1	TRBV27	TGTGCCAGCAGTTTAAGGGTGCGGGACAGGGGAGCGATGAACACTGAAGCTTTCTTT	CASSLRVRDRGAMNTEAFF
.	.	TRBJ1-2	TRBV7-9	TGTGCCAGCAGGGGTCCCGACAGTCACTATGGCTACACCTTC	CASRGPDSHYGYTF
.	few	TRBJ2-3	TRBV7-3	TGTGCCAGCAGCGCCCGAAGTCACCGTCGGGTGTCAGATACGCAGTATTTT	CASSARSHRRVSDTQYF
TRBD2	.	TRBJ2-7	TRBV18	TGTGCCAGCTCACCAACTAGCGGGAGATACGAGCAGTACTTC	CASSPTSGRYEQYF
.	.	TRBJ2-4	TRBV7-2	TGTGCCAGCAGTCACAGGACAGTCCAAAACATTCAGTACTTC	CASSHRTVQNIQYF
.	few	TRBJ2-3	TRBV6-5	TGTGCCAGGTTCTCGGGGGTTGGCACAGATACGCAGTATTTT	CARFSGVGTDTQYF
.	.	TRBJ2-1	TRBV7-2	TGTGCCAGCAGACGGGCGGGCTCCTACAATGAGCAGTTCTTC	CASRRAGSYNEQFF
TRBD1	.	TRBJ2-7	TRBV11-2	TGTGCCAGCACTCTGACAGGGGGGGTCTACGAGCAGTACTTC	CASTLTGGVYEQYF
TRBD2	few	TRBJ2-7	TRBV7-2	TGTGCCAGCACCGCGGGAGGAGGGGCCTACGAGCAGTACTTC	CASTAGGGAYEQYF
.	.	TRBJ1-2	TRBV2	TGTGCCAGCACCCCCATCTATGGCTACACCTTC	CASTPIYGYTF
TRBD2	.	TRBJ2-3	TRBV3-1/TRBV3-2	TGTGCCAGCAGCCCGACGCGGGCTAGCGGGAGGGTAGCAGATACGCAGTATTTT	CASSPTRASGRVADTQYF
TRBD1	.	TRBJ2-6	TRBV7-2	TGTGCCAGCAGCTCCGGACAGGCTTACTCTGGGGCCAACGTCCTGACTTTC	CASSSGQAYSGANVLTF
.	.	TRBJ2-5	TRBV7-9	TGTGCCAGCAGCCAGGATGGGGAGACCCAGTACTTC	CASSQDGETQYF
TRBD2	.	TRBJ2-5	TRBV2	TGTGCCAGCAGTGTCGGGGGAGGGCAAGAGACCCAGTACTTC	CASSVGGGQETQYF
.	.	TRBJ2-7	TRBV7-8	TGTGCCAGCAGCTTAGACGTCTACTACGAGCAGTACTTC	CASSLDVYYEQYF
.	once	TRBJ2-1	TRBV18	TGTGCCAGCTCTCCCAACCAAAGCGGAGCGAAGGGTGGGCAGTTCTTC	CASSPNQSGAKGGQFF
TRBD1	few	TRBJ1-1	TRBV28	TGTGCCAGCAGTTTGATTGACAGGGGAGGAACTGAAGCTTTCTTT	CASSLIDRGGTEAFF
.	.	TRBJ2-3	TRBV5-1	TGCGCCAGCAGCGGGGACTCAGGGACAGATACGCAGTATTTT	CASSGDSGTDTQYF
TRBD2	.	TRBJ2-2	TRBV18	TGTGCCAGCTCACCAGCCAGGGGGACTAGCGGGAGGCCCTCAAAGACCGGGGAGCTGTTTTTT	CASSPARGTSGRPSKTGELFF
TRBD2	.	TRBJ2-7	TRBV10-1	TGCGCCAGGGTTCAGGCGGGAGCTTCCTACGAGCAGTACTTC	CARVQAGASYEQYF
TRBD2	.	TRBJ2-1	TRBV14	TGTGCCAGCAACCCGGTCGCGGGAGGGCAAGGTGAGCAGTTCTTC	CASNPVAGGQGEQFF
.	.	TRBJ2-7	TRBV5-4	TGTGCCAGCAGCTTAGAGAATCCCTACGAGCAGTACTTC	CASSLENPYEQYF
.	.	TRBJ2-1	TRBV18	TGTGCCAGCTCATCCAGGGAAGGGTCCTACAATGAGCAGTTCTTC	CASSSREGSYNEQFF
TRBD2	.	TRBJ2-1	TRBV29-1	TGCAGCGCCCCAGGCCCTAGCGGGATTCCTAATGAGCAGTTCTTC	CSAPGPSGIPNEQFF
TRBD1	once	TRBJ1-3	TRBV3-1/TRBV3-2	TGTGCCAGCAGCCATACGGACAGGGAAGGAAACACCATATATTTT	CASSHTDREGNTIYF
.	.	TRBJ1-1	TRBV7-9	TGTGCCAGCAGCTTATTACAGGGAAATACTGAAGCTTTCTTT	CASSLLQGNTEAFF
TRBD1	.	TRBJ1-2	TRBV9	TGTGCCAGCAGCCTTCGGACAGGGGATGGCTACACCTTC	CASSLRTGDGYTF
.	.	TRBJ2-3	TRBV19	TGTGCCAGTAAGAGTGCTAGCACAGATACGCAGTATTTT	CASKSASTDTQYF
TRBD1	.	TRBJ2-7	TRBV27	TGTGCCAGCAGTTTCCGGGACAGGGCCCTCGAGCAGTACTTC	CASSFRDRALEQYF
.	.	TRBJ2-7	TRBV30	TGTGCCTACCCATTTAGTCCTGAGGACGGACAGCCCTACGAGCAGTACTTC	CAYPFSPEDGQPYEQYF
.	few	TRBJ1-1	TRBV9	TGTGCCAGCAGCGTAGAGCCGACAGGAGACACTGAAGCTTTCTTT	CASSVEPTGDTEAFF
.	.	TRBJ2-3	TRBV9	TGTGCCAGCAGCTTAACAGGGTTCAGCACAGATACGCAGTATTTT	CASSLTGFSTDTQYF
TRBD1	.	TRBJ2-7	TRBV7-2	TGTGCCAGCAGCACGCGACAGGGGGAGCGGTACTTC	CASSTRQGERYF
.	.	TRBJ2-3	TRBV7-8	TGTTTAGTAGATACGCAGTATTTT	CLVDTQYF
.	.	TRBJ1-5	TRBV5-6	TGTGCCAGCAGCTTGCTAGGGGTCGGTCAGCCCCAGCATTTT	CASSLLGVGQPQHF
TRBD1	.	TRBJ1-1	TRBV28	TGTGCCAGCAGTTTCGAGCGGGACAGGGTACGAAGAGCTTTCTTT	CASSFERDRVRRAFF
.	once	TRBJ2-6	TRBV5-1	TGCGCCAGCAGCTTGAACTCAATCTCTGGGGCCAACGTCCTGACTTTC	CASSLNSISGANVLTF
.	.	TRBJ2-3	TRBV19	TGTGCCAGTAGTATAGGGGCGGGACCCGGGGCTTCAGATACGCAGTATTTT	CASSIGAGPGASDTQYF
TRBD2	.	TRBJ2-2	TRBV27	TGTGCCAGCAACCAACCCGCCCCAGGCACTAGCGGGATAGGCACCGGGGAGCTGTTTTTT	CASNQPAPGTSGIGTGELFF
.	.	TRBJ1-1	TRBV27	TGTGCCAGCAGTTCTCATAATGCAGGGTATCGCGGTGAAGCTTTCTTT	CASSSHNAGYRGEAFF
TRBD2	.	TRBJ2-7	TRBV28	TGTGCCAGCAGTTTGGTAGCGGGAGGATACTACGAGCAGTACTTC	CASSLVAGGYYEQYF
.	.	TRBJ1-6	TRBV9	TGTGCCAGCAGCGTACGGGGGAGCTCCTATAATTCACCCCTCCACTTT	CASSVRGSSYNSPLHF
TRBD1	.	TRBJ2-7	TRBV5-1	TGCGCCAGCAGCCAGGGACAGGGGGGCAACGAGCAGTACTTC	CASSQGQGGNEQYF